One sample yielded the 28 T cell receptor beta chains listed below, sequenced in a study of graft-versus-host responses after intestinal transplantation. Sequencing was performed with immunoSEQ multiplex PCR; in TCRdb, only in-frame clones are kept and a portion is missing. The repertoire holds more than 20,000 clones, with 75% to 90% as singletons. The specimen was PBMCs, collected roughly 29 days after intestinal transplant. These receptors all come from a human patient who received an intestinal transplant, so some T cells may come from the graft donor.

The rearrangement uses TRBV9 and TRBJ2-5; 9 bases match TRBD2. Trimming at V came to 0 bases and at J to 6 bases, leaving 9 bases not matched to a gene. This CDR3 has 16 residues. Germline CDR1 and CDR2: SGDLS and YYNGEE. Here the CDR3 DNA reads TGTGCCAGCAGCGTAGACGGTAGCGGGGGATGGAAGACCCAGTACTTC. This sequence encodes CASSVDGSGGWKTQYF.

The J gene is TRBJ2-6, the V gene TRBV7-4, with D maybe TRBD1 (5 bases). Trimming shortened V by 4 bases and J by 0 bases, and 22 bases separated the two germline ends. Germline-derived CDR1 and CDR2 are SGHVT and SQSDAQ. This CDR3 contains 20 residues. CDR3 amino acids: CASSSPTTTAIVSGANVLTF. CDR3 nucleotide sequence: TGTGCCAGCAGCTCTCCAACGACGACAGCCATTGTCTCTGGGGCCAACGTCCTGACTTTC.

V usage is TRBV5-8 and J usage is TRBJ2-7, with D perhaps TRBD2 (6 bases). Per the germline V gene, CDR1 is SGHTS and CDR2 is YDEGEE. The CDR3 runs 15 residues. Trimming took off 6 bases at V and 1 base at J, with 17 bases between the two ends. The CDR3 coding sequence is TGTGCCAGCACCCCTCCCTCCGGGACTTCCTACGAGCAGTACTTC. Translated, it gives CASTPPSGTSYEQYF.

The chain recombines TRBV9 with TRBJ2-5, with 9 bases aligning to TRBD1. The ends lost 0 bases at V and 3 bases at J; junction bases unmatched: 0. Germline V gives CDR1 SGDLS, CDR2 YYNGEE. There are 14 residues in the CDR3. DNA of the CDR3: TGTGCCAGCAGCGTAGGGGACAGGGAAGAGACCCAGTACTTC. Translation gives CASSVGDREETQYF.

The chain joins TRBV19 to TRBJ2-1, with 11 bases matching TRBD2. Per the germline V gene, CDR1 is LNHDA and CDR2 is SQIVND (reference sequence). The CDR3 length is 14 residues. V shed 7 bases and J 4 bases; nucleotides not matched to a gene: 3. CDR3 amino acids: CASTTSGGYNEQFF. CDR3 DNA: TGTGCCAGTACTACTAGCGGGGGTTACAATGAGCAGTTCTTC.

This clone came up a few times. The chain recombines TRBV2 with TRBJ2-7, with D unclear. Germline lookup yields CDR1 SNHLY and CDR2 FYNNEI. Trimming removed 7 bases at V and 2 bases at J, with 18 bases between. The CDR3 contains 15 residues. The CDR3 sequence: CASKPDSTVTYEQYF. The DNA of the CDR3 is TGTGCCAGCAAACCCGACTCTACGGTAACCTACGAGCAGTACTTC.

The rearrangement links TRBV4-1 to TRBJ1-6, with 8 bases fitting TRBD1. CDR1 is MGHRA and CDR2 is YSYEKL in the germline V gene. This CDR3 is 18 amino acids long. Unmatched junction bases numbered 5, after V lost 1 base and J lost 0 bases. As DNA, the CDR3 is TGCGCCAGCAGCCAAGCCCGACAGGGGCTCTCCTATAATTCACCCCTCCACTTT. Its protein product is CASSQARQGLSYNSPLHF.

The V call is TRBV7-3, the J call TRBJ2-3, with D unresolved. Germline-derived CDR1 and CDR2 are SGHTA and FQGTGA. The CDR3 is 13 residues long. Trimming took 0 bases from V and 6 from J, leaving 7 bases between them. CDR3 in DNA: TGTGCCAGCAGCTTAACGGCCGGGGATACGCAGTATTTT. It is translated as CASSLTAGDTQYF.

CDR3 sequence: CATNATAGSSYEQYF. The CDR3 DNA follows: TGTGCAACCAATGCAACAGCGGGTAGCTCCTACGAGCAGTACTTC. This chain links TRBV12-2 with TRBJ2-7; TRBD2, the D gene given by the table, was not confirmed from the DNA. TRBV12-2 is a known pseudogene. The CDR3 has 15 residues.

The chain has TRBV6-1 and TRBJ2-7, with 7 bases identical to TRBD1. The CDR3 length is 13 residues. After removal of 7 bases from V and 3 bases from J, the junction contained 6 bases not matched to a gene. CDR1 is MNHNS, CDR2 SASEGT, per germline. As DNA, the CDR3 is TGTGCCAGCACGACAGGGCCTTACTACGAGCAGTACTTC. It translates to CASTTGPYYEQYF.

In this sample, this clone turned up once. The chain is built from TRBV5-6 and TRBJ2-7, with D tentatively TRBD1 or TRBD2 (5 bases each). The CDR3 loop spans 14 amino acids. Per germline, CDR1 SGHDT and CDR2 YYEEEE. V was pared by 2 bases and J by 1 base, with 10 bases between. The CDR3 reads CASSLGTASYEQYF. The CDR3, as DNA: TGTGCCAGCAGCTTAGGGACGGCTTCCTACGAGCAGTACTTC.

This rearrangement joins TRBV7-9 to TRBJ1-3; TRBD1 is a possible D gene (5 bases). Per germline, CDR1 SEHNR and CDR2 FQNEAQ (reference sequence). Trimming shortened V by 7 bases and J by 4 bases, and 17 bases separated the two germline ends. The CDR3 has 15 residues. The CDR3 spells CASTTSGSGGNTIYF. Written as DNA, the CDR3 is TGTGCCAGCACCACCTCAGGGTCGGGCGGAAACACCATATATTTT.

The chain couples TRBV5-1 to TRBJ2-7, with TRBD1 matching 9 bases. Germline lookup yields CDR1 SGHRS and CDR2 YFSETQ. V shed 1 base, J shed 3 bases, and the junction held 11 bases outside the gene matches. This CDR3 is 17 amino acids long. The DNA of the CDR3 is TGCGCCAGCAGCTTGAGAGGGACAGGGCTAGGGCGCTACGAGCAGTACTTC. The encoded protein is CASSLRGTGLGRYEQYF.

The rearrangement links TRBV15 to TRBJ2-1; unclear D gene. Trimming pared 1 base from V and 5 bases from J, leaving 21 bases between. The CDR3 spans 18 residues. Per germline, CDR1 LNHNV and CDR2 YYDKDF (reference sequence). CDR3 protein: CATSRVWPSGRYHNEQFF. CDR3 bases: TGTGCCACCAGCAGAGTGTGGCCTAGTGGCAGGTATCACAATGAGCAGTTCTTC.

V is TRBV30 and J is TRBJ2-5, with D unresolved. Germline V lookup: CDR1 GTSNPN, CDR2 SVGIG (reference sequence). The germline V and J ends were trimmed by 3 bases and 3 bases, with 11 bases remaining between them. The length of the CDR3 is 13 residues. The CDR3 reads CAWSPHAEETQYF. The DNA for the CDR3 is TGTGCCTGGAGCCCCCACGCCGAAGAGACCCAGTACTTC.

The chain links TRBV6-5 to TRBJ2-1; maybe TRBD2 (6 bases). With 2 bases removed from V and 7 bases from J, the gap between germline ends came to 12 bases. CDR3 length equals 14 residues. Looked up from germline, CDR1 is MNHEY and CDR2 is SVGAGI. CDR3 region: CASSYMGEENEQFF. The CDR3, as DNA: TGTGCCAGCAGTTACATGGGGGAGGAGAATGAGCAGTTCTTC.

The sample holds one count of this clone. The chain has TRBV5-4 and TRBJ2-7; perhaps TRBD2 as D (6 bases). Between the trimmed V and J ends, which lost 0 bases and 0 bases, there was a span of 7 bases. Germline V CDR1 and CDR2: SGHNT, YYREEE (reference sequence). The CDR3 covers 14 residues. The CDR3 region has the DNA TGTGCCAGCAGCTTGGCCGGGGGCTCCTACGAGCAGTACTTC. Translated, it gives CASSLAGGSYEQYF.

Concerning this clone: In the same sample, other DNA sequences code for this CDR3. V and J are TRBV6-5 and TRBJ2-7, with D possibly TRBD1 on 6 matching bases. The CDR3 totals 14 residues. V lost 2 bases and J 5 bases, leaving 13 bases between the germline ends. The germline CDR1 and CDR2 sequences are MNHEY and SVGAGI. The CDR3 region is CASSYGQGSDEQYF. As DNA, the CDR3 is TGTGCCAGCAGTTACGGGCAGGGGTCTGACGAGCAGTACTTC.

This clone was seen a few times. This chain joins TRBV23-1 and TRBJ2-7; no reliable D call. TRBV23-1 is marked as an open reading frame, function uncertain. The CDR3 has 15 residues. V was shortened by 4 bases and J by 3 bases, with 16 bases between the two germline ends. The CDR3 region has the DNA TGCGCCAGCAGTCGGCCGGCAGTGAACCTCTACGAGCAGTACTTC. Amino acid sequence: CASSRPAVNLYEQYF.

The chain is built from TRBV14 and TRBJ2-7; maybe TRBD1 (8 bases). CDR1 is SGHDN, CDR2 FVKESK, per germline. CDR3 length: 14 residues. The ends were cut back, 2 bases at V and 4 bases at J, with 12 bases in the middle. In DNA form, the CDR3 reads TGTGCCAGCAGCCAAACAGGGGGGGTGTACGAGCAGTACTTC. Translating it yields CASSQTGGVYEQYF.

The chain is built from TRBV27 and TRBJ2-7; D is perhaps TRBD1 (5 bases). This CDR3 is 18 amino acids long. Trimming left V 2 bases short and J 2 bases short, with 22 bases between. Germline-derived CDR1 and CDR2 are MNHEY and SMNVEV (reference sequence). The CDR3 sequence is CASSLKVRESGEPYEQYF. CDR3 DNA sequence: TGTGCCAGCAGTTTAAAGGTCAGGGAAAGTGGCGAGCCCTACGAGCAGTACTTC.

The J gene is TRBJ1-5, the V gene TRBV5-5; D might be TRBD1 (5 bases). Per the germline V gene, CDR1 is SGHKS and CDR2 is YYEKEE (reference sequence). The CDR3 sequence is 16 residues long. Trimming removed 4 bases at V and 5 bases at J, with 19 bases between. The CDR3 coding sequence is TGTGCCAGCAGCCTCCTTGATGGGGCGGTGTATCAGCCCCAGCATTTT. Its protein is CASSLLDGAVYQPQHF.

The CDR3 spells CASSLWLHASTDTQYF. CDR3 bases: TGCGCCAGCAGCTTGTGGCTTCATGCTAGCACAGATACGCAGTATTTT. This rearrangement joins TRBV5-1 to TRBJ2-3; D is ambiguous. V lost 1 base and J lost 0, with 12 bases in between. Germline assignment: CDR1 SGHRS and CDR2 YFSETQ. The CDR3 has 16 residues.

This sequence joins TRBV6-5 and TRBJ2-7, with D maybe TRBD1 (6 bases). Trimming pared 5 bases from V and 0 bases from J, leaving 11 bases between. In germline, CDR1 is MNHEY, CDR2 SVGAGI. The CDR3 length is 14 residues. As DNA, the CDR3 is TGTGCCAGCAGTGACAGGAAAACCTCCTACGAGCAGTACTTC. It yields the protein CASSDRKTSYEQYF.

This clone has just one count. This chain uses TRBV4-2 with TRBJ1-1; the D is unclear. This CDR3 has 12 residues. CDR1 and CDR2 (germline): LGHNA, YNFKEQ. Trimming took 2 bases from V and 6 from J, leaving 7 bases between them. The CDR3 DNA is TGTGCCAGCAGCCAAATACGGGCTGAAGCTTTCTTT. Translating gives CASSQIRAEAFF.

V gene TRBV5-1 combines with J gene TRBJ2-7; 10 nucleotides agree with TRBD2. This CDR3 contains 17 residues. J gave up 4 bases and V 0 bases, and 10 bases lay outside the gene matches. Per the germline V gene, CDR1 is SGHRS and CDR2 is YFSETQ. For the CDR3, the DNA is TGCGCCAGCAGCTTGGCCGGGCTAGCGGGGGCGACTTACGAGCAGTACTTC. Translating it yields CASSLAGLAGATYEQYF.

This clone was observed once. The rearrangement links TRBV6-1 to TRBJ1-5; no reliable D call. Germline CDR1 reads MNHNS; CDR2 reads SASEGT. V lost 2 bases and J lost 4, with 12 bases in between. The CDR3 has 15 residues. The CDR3 DNA sequence: TGTGCCAGCAGTGAATTGGGGAAGAGGAATCAGCCCCAGCATTTT. As protein: CASSELGKRNQPQHF.

The chain has TRBV27 and TRBJ1-6; no clear D. The CDR3 is made up of 16 amino acids. Germline V gene data show CDR1 as MNHEY and CDR2 as SMNVEV (reference sequence). Trimming left V 7 bases short and J 7 bases short, with 20 bases between. The CDR3 DNA reads as TGTGCCAGCAAGGCCCCCTTACGGGGAGGAAATTCACCCCTCCACTTT. Amino acids: CASKAPLRGGNSPLHF.